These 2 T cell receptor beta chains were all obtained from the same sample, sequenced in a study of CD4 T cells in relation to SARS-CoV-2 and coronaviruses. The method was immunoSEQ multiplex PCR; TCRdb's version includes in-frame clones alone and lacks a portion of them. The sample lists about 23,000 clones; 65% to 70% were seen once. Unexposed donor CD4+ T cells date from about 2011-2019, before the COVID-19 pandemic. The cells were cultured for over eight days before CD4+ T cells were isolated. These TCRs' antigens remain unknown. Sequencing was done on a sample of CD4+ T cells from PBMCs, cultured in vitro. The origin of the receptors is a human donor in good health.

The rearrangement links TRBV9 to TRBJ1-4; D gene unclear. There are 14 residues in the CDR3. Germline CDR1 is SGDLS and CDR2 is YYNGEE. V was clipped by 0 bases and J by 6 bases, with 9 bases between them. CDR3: CASSVDTADEKLFF. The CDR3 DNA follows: TGTGCCAGCAGCGTAGACACGGCGGATGAAAAACTGTTTTTT.

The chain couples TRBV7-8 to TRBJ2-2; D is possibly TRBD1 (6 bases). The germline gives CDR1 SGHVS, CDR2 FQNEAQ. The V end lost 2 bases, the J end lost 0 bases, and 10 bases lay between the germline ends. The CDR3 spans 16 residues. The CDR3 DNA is TGTGCCAGCAGCTTACGTGGGGGCGCGAACACCGGGGAGCTGTTTTTT. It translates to CASSLRGGANTGELFF. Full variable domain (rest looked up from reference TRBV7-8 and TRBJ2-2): GAGVSQSPRYKVAKRGQDVALRCDPISGHVSLFWYQQALGQGPEFLTYFQNEAQLDKSGLPSDRFFAERPEGSVSTLKIQRTQQEDSAVYLCASSLRGGANTGELFFGEGSRLTVL.